Here is one T cell receptor beta chain with its context. Its antigen is not known. This specimen comes from a study of response to subunit inactivated influenza vaccine. Findings of the study overall: Authors suggested that a seasonal influenza vaccination recruits few new T cells each time.

MiXCR, applied by TCRdb to the RT-PCR reads, yields one record per CDR3 protein. The repertoire consists of about 830,000 distinct CDR3 sequences, with about 18% occurring once and the leading ten covering about a tenth. Germline V CDR1 and CDR2: MNHEY, SVGEGT. CDR3 size: 15 residues. Unmatched junction bases numbered 9, after V lost 3 bases and J lost 8 bases. The chain has TRBV6-2 or TRBV6-3 and TRBJ2-1, with TRBD2 identical over 8 bases. This TCR was recovered from a man in his forties or fifties who received an inactivated influenza vaccine. The source material was PBMCs from blood, sampled about 5 days after vaccination. As DNA, the CDR3 is TGTGCCAGCAGTTATGTAACGGGGGGGTTGGATGAGCAGTTCTTC. As protein: CASSYVTGGLDEQFF.